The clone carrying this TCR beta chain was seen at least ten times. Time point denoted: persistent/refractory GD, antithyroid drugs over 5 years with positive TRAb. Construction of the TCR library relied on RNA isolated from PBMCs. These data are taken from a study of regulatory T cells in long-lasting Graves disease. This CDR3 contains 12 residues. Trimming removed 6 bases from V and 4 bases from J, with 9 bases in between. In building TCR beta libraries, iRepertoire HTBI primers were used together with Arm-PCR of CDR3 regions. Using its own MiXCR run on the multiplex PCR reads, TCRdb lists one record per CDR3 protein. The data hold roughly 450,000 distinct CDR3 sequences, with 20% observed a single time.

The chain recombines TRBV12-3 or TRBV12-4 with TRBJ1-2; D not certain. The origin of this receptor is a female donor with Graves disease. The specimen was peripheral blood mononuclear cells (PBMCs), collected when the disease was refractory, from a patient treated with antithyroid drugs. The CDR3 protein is CASRGGGYGYTF. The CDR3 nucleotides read TGTGCCAGCAGGGGCGGCGGCTATGGCTACACCTTC.